A single T cell receptor beta chain is shown here with its context. Since a much larger clone is just one base distant, this may be a read error. Trimming stripped 1 base from V and 4 bases from J, with 5 bases between. Germline V lookup: CDR1 SGHVS, CDR2 FQNEAQ. The CDR3 length is 13 residues. TCRdb reprocessed the RT-PCR reads via MiXCR and lists one record per CDR3 protein. Among about 680,000 distinct CDR3 sequences, 14% were seen once, and the ten largest hold 3.6%. The chain is built from TRBV7-8 and TRBJ2-1; D uncertain. The source of this sequence is a female donor in good health, serving as a healthy control. The sequencing sample was made of memory CD4+ T cells from blood. The CDR3 reads CASSLVSYNEQFF. DNA of the CDR3: TGTGCCAGCAGCTTAGTATCGTACAATGAGCAGTTCTTC.